This passage covers 27 T cell receptor beta chains from one sample sequenced in a study of blood T cell repertoires in COVID-19. The protocol was immunoSEQ multiplex PCR, while the TCRdb copy is restricted to in-frame clones and leaves out a portion. The sample comprises almost 250,000 clones, 86% of which are singletons, and 5.5% to 6.5% rests with the top ten. Sequenced sample: peripheral blood. The receptors here all came from a woman aged 80 or older with COVID-19, enrolled during active disease.

The chain has TRBV27 and TRBJ2-2, with 12 bases aligning to TRBD1. After removal of 5 bases from V and 5 bases from J, the junction contained 6 bases not matched to a gene. The CDR3 loop spans 16 amino acids. In germline, CDR1 is MNHEY, CDR2 SMNVEV (reference sequence). Here the CDR3 reads CASSTGDRGRTGELFF. CDR3 nucleotides: TGTGCCAGCAGTACCGGGGACAGGGGGCGAACCGGGGAGCTGTTTTTT.

The CDR3 DNA reads as TGTGCCAGCAGCCTAGGGACAGTTTCCTACAATGAGCAGTTCTTC. Amino acids: CASSLGTVSYNEQFF. The gene calls are TRBV5-4 and TRBJ2-1, with 7 bases fitting TRBD1. The CDR3 consists of 15 residues. CDR1 and CDR2 (germline): SGHNT, YYREEE (reference sequence). Germline trimming cut 4 bases from V and 1 base from J; bases unmatched to any gene: 5.

The chain employs TRBV6-6 and TRBJ1-4, with 8 bases fitting TRBD1. V was pared by 11 bases and J by 5 bases, with 10 bases of the junction left unmatched. Germline assignment: CDR1 MNHNY and CDR2 SVGAGI (reference sequence). The CDR3 length is 14 residues. CDR3 bases: TGTGCCGTCCACCAGGGGGCGGGGAATGAAAAACTGTTTTTT. Protein: CAVHQGAGNEKLFF.

The chain joins TRBV5-6 to TRBJ1-1, with a weak D call TRBD1 (6 bases). Germline CDR1 is SGHDT and CDR2 is YYEEEE. V was shortened by 4 bases and J by 0 bases, with 10 bases between the two germline ends. The CDR3 has 14 residues. The CDR3 coding sequence is TGTGCCAGCAGCAGAACAGGGTTGAACACTGAAGCTTTCTTT. Translation: CASSRTGLNTEAFF.

For the CDR3, the DNA is TGTGCCAGCAGCCGACAAGAAGCCGGGGAGCTGTTTTTT. This translates into CASSRQEAGELFF. The V and J genes are TRBV6-4 and TRBJ2-2; D unresolved. CDR3 length: 13 amino acids. V lost 6 bases, J lost 6 bases, and 11 bases lay in between. Germline-derived CDR1 and CDR2 are MRHNA and SNTAGT.

The chain recombines TRBV6-1 with TRBJ2-3; D remains ambiguous. CDR3 size: 15 residues. Germline V gene lookup returns CDR1 MNHNS and CDR2 SASEGT. The V end was cut by 2 bases, the J end by 0 bases, with 9 bases between. CDR3 amino acids: CASSEWRTSTDTQYF. The CDR3 nucleotides are TGTGCCAGCAGTGAATGGAGAACGAGCACAGATACGCAGTATTTT.

The J gene is TRBJ1-4, the V gene TRBV30; the match to TRBD1 covers 10 bases. V shed 1 base, J shed 5 bases, and the junction held 4 bases outside the gene matches. Germline CDR1 GTSNPN, CDR2 SVGIG (reference sequence). The CDR3 loop spans 15 amino acids. The DNA for the CDR3 is TGTGCCTGGAGTGGTGACAGGGGGCCCAATGAAAAACTGTTTTTT. It translates to CAWSGDRGPNEKLFF.

The chain has TRBV9 and TRBJ1-6, with a possible D match to TRBD1 (5 bases). Trimming left V 0 bases short and J 7 bases short, with 5 bases between. Germline V gene lookup returns CDR1 SGDLS and CDR2 YYNGEE. This CDR3 is built from 13 residues. The CDR3 nucleotides are TGTGCCAGCAGCGTAGAGGGGAATTCACCCCTCCACTTT. Protein: CASSVEGNSPLHF.

The chain uses TRBV5-1 and TRBJ2-5, with D maybe TRBD2 (6 bases). Trimming removed 4 bases at V and 4 bases at J, with 14 bases between. Germline CDR1 SGHRS, CDR2 YFSETQ. CDR3 length: 14 residues. The CDR3 sequence: CASSPGLVGETQYF. As DNA, the CDR3 is TGCGCCAGCAGCCCGGGACTTGTGGGAGAGACCCAGTACTTC.

The rearrangement uses TRBV7-2 and TRBJ2-3; D possibly corresponds to TRBD2 (5 bases). The ends were cut back, 5 bases at V and 2 bases at J, with 8 bases in the middle. Per the germline V gene, CDR1 is SGHTA and CDR2 is FQGNSA. The CDR3 sequence is 13 residues long. CDR3 in DNA: TGTGCCAGCAGCATGGACTTCACAGATACGCAGTATTTT. Its translation is CASSMDFTDTQYF. Drawing the rest from reference TRBV7-2 and TRBJ2-3, the complete variable domain is GAGVSQSPSNKVTEKGKDVELRCDPISGHTALYWYRQSLGQGLEFLIYFQGNSAPDKSGLPSDRFSAERTGGSVSTLTIQRTQQEDSAVYLCASSMDFTDTQYFGPGTRLTVL.

CDR3 nucleotides: TGTGCCAGCTCACTAGTCGGGGAGCCCCAGCATTTT. Protein sequence: CASSLVGEPQHF. V and J are TRBV18 and TRBJ1-5; the D is unclear. The ends were cut back, 4 bases at V and 8 bases at J, with 9 bases in the middle. The CDR3 contains 12 residues. Germline V gene sequence: CDR1 KGHSH, CDR2 LQKENI.

V gene TRBV30 combines with J gene TRBJ1-4, with D possibly TRBD1 on 5 matching bases. The CDR3 is 15 amino acids. The ends were cut back, 2 bases at V and 0 bases at J, with 10 bases in the middle. From germline, CDR1 is GTSNPN and CDR2 SVGIG (reference sequence). The chain's CDR3 is CAWSPGPATNEKLFF. DNA of the CDR3: TGTGCCTGGAGTCCAGGGCCAGCAACTAATGAAAAACTGTTTTTT.

This clone was counted once. The chain combines TRBV19 with TRBJ2-7; D may be TRBD2 (6 bases). The germline V and J ends were trimmed by 1 base and 1 base, with 11 bases remaining between them. The germline CDR1 and CDR2 sequences are LNHDA and SQIVND (reference sequence). The CDR3 spans 15 residues. The CDR3 protein is CASSIAVGGSYEQYF. The CDR3 region has the DNA TGTGCCAGTAGTATAGCGGTGGGGGGATCCTACGAGCAGTACTTC. The whole variable domain, remainder taken from reference TRBV19 and TRBJ2-7, is DGGITQSPKYLFRKEGQNVTLSCEQNLNHDAMYWYRQDPGQGLRLIYYSQIVNDFQKGDIAEGYSVSREKKESFPLTVTSAQKNPTAFYLCASSIAVGGSYEQYFGPGTRLTVT.

This chain joins TRBV11-2 and TRBJ1-1; possible D gene TRBD1, 5 bases. The CDR3 spans 13 residues. Trimming cost V 5 bases and J 1 base, with 8 bases left between them. In germline, CDR1 is SGHAT, CDR2 FQNNGV. DNA for the CDR3: TGTGCCAGCAGCCCCAGGGCGAACACTGAAGCTTTCTTT. Translated, it gives CASSPRANTEAFF.

The rearrangement uses TRBV5-4 and TRBJ2-5; TRBD2 matches at 9 bases. There are 14 residues in the CDR3. Germline V gene data show CDR1 as SGHNT and CDR2 as YYREEE (reference sequence). J lost 2 bases, V lost 1 base, and 0 bases had no gene match. The CDR3 spells CASSLTSGQETQYF. The CDR3 region has the DNA TGTGCCAGCAGCTTGACTAGCGGGCAAGAGACCCAGTACTTC.

CDR3 bases: TGTGCCAGCAGGGGACAGGGCGAGAGCACTGAAGCTTTCTTT. It is translated as CASRGQGESTEAFF. This chain joins TRBV6-4 and TRBJ1-1, with 9 bases aligning to TRBD1. Germline V lookup: CDR1 MRHNA, CDR2 SNTAGT. Losses at the gene ends were 6 bases for V and 4 bases for J; bases not matched to a gene: 6. The CDR3 consists of 14 residues.

The chain carries TRBV6-6 and TRBJ1-5, with D tentatively TRBD1 (5 bases). The germline V and J ends were trimmed by 3 bases and 7 bases, with 16 bases remaining between them. CDR3 size: 15 residues. Per germline, CDR1 MNHNY and CDR2 SVGAGI (reference sequence). CDR3 DNA: TGTGCCAGCAGTTATGGGGAGGGGAAGAACCAGCCCCAGCATTTT. This translates into CASSYGEGKNQPQHF.

This sequence joins TRBV20-1 and TRBJ2-7; a possible D gene is TRBD2 (6 bases). Trimming cost V 5 bases and J 3 bases, with 8 bases left between them. The CDR3 contains 11 residues. Germline assignment: CDR1 DFQATT and CDR2 SNEGSKA (reference sequence). The CDR3, as DNA: TGCAGTGCTTTAGCGGACTACGAGCAGTACGTC. As protein: CSALADYEQYV.

CDR3 DNA: TGTGCCAGCATCCCCGGGAGGAGCTCTGGAAACACCATATATTTT. It is translated as CASIPGRSSGNTIYF. The chain employs TRBV6-6 and TRBJ1-3; D gene uncertain. The CDR3 loop spans 15 amino acids. Trimming pared 7 bases from V and 0 bases from J, leaving 13 bases between. CDR1 is MNHNY, CDR2 SVGAGI, per germline (reference sequence).

V usage is TRBV7-9 and J usage is TRBJ1-1; D call uncertain. V lost 0 bases, J lost 1 base, and 6 bases lay in between. The length of the CDR3 is 14 residues. CDR1 and CDR2 (germline): SEHNR, FQNEAQ (reference sequence). CDR3 in amino acids: CASSLAYKNTEAFF. DNA of the CDR3: TGTGCCAGCAGCTTAGCGTACAAGAACACTGAAGCTTTCTTT.

The chain recombines TRBV27 with TRBJ2-2; D remains unclear. Per the germline V gene, CDR1 is MNHEY and CDR2 is SMNVEV (reference sequence). The ends were cut back, 2 bases at V and 7 bases at J, with 8 bases in the middle. The CDR3 spans 13 residues. The CDR3 region has the DNA TGTGCCAGCAGTTTACGGCGGTTCGGGGAGCTGTTTTTT. It specifies CASSLRRFGELFF.

The genes are TRBV27 and TRBJ1-1; D gene unclear. Germline CDR1 reads MNHEY; CDR2 reads SMNVEV (reference sequence). V dropped 5 bases and J dropped 6 bases, with 16 bases sitting between them. There are 14 residues in the CDR3. The CDR3 reads CASSALGLMSEAFF. In nucleotides, the CDR3 is TGTGCCAGCAGTGCCCTGGGCCTGATGTCTGAAGCTTTCTTT.

About this clone: One end of the junction is discordant with germline, which a read error may explain. V and J are TRBV5-6 and TRBJ2-2, with D perhaps TRBD1 (6 bases). Germline V gene lookup returns CDR1 SGHDT and CDR2 YYEEEE. This CDR3 has 13 amino acids. The CDR3 here is CASSGAGVAAPIF. The CDR3 DNA is TGTGCCAGCAGCGGGGCAGGGGTGGCGGCGCCGATTTTT.

As concerns this clone: A junction end diverges from the germline sequence, so it may reflect a read error. This rearrangement joins TRBV7-7 to TRBJ2-1; TRBD2 aligns across 8 bases. There are 16 residues in the CDR3. CDR1 is SSHAT and CDR2 is FNYEAQ in the germline V gene (reference sequence). Here the CDR3 reads CASSLGTGGAYNEQFF. The CDR3 region has the DNA TGTGCTAGCAGCTTGGGGACGGGGGGGGCCTACAATGAGCAGTTCTTC.

This clone has only a few counts. The V and J genes are TRBV6-5 and TRBJ1-2; tentative D call: TRBD1 (6 bases). V was shortened by 3 bases and J by 3 bases, with 11 bases between the two germline ends. The CDR3 has 14 amino acids. The V gene's germline CDR1 is MNHEY and CDR2 SVGAGI. The CDR3 spells CASSYSDRYYGYTF. The CDR3 coding sequence is TGTGCCAGCAGTTATTCGGACAGATACTATGGCTACACCTTC.

The CDR3 here is CASSPDWAQGGKLFF. The CDR3 nucleotides are TGTGCCAGCAGCCCCGATTGGGCACAGGGGGGAAAACTGTTTTTT. This chain joins TRBV9 and TRBJ1-4, with 8 nucleotides matching TRBD1. The germline gives CDR1 SGDLS, CDR2 YYNGEE. Trimming took 4 bases from V and 10 from J; bases not matched to a gene: 12. The CDR3 is made up of 15 amino acids.

The chain combines TRBV3-1 (or the pseudogene TRBV3-2) with TRBJ1-4; 7 bases fit TRBD1. V trimming: 3 bases; J trimming: 8 bases; junction bases outside the gene matches: 3. There are 13 residues in the CDR3. Germline V lookup: CDR1 LGHDT, CDR2 YNNKEL (reference sequence). CDR3 in amino acids: CASSQPGGEKLFF. CDR3 DNA: TGTGCCAGCAGCCAGCCAGGGGGAGAAAAACTGTTTTTT.